This passage covers 9 T cell receptor beta chains from one sample sequenced in a study of T cell changes during pregnancy in multiple sclerosis. The assay was immunoSEQ multiplex PCR, and TCRdb's table has in-frame clones only and misses some. Here the sample spans 80,000 to 130,000 clones, around 93% being singletons. The input for sequencing was peripheral blood, taken before pregnancy. Receptors were obtained from a female donor with multiple sclerosis, enrolled in a pregnancy study.

V is TRBV7-9 and J is TRBJ1-4, with 7 nucleotides matching TRBD1. V was pared by 1 base and J by 13 bases, with 12 bases of the junction left unmatched. CDR3 length: 15 residues. The germline V gene encodes CDR1 SEHNR and CDR2 FQNEAQ (reference sequence). As DNA, the CDR3 is TGTGCCAGCAGCTTAGGGGACAGTAGTACCAATCGACTGTTTTTT. Its protein is CASSLGDSSTNRLFF.

The chain uses TRBV4-2 and TRBJ1-1; tentative D call: TRBD1 (6 bases). The V gene's germline CDR1 is LGHNA and CDR2 YNFKEQ. This CDR3 is 13 amino acids long. V was trimmed by 0 bases and J by 8 bases, leaving 10 bases between them. The CDR3 sequence is CASSQDSGAEAFF. The CDR3 region has the DNA TGTGCCAGCAGCCAAGATTCAGGGGCCGAAGCTTTCTTT.

V usage is TRBV9 and J usage is TRBJ2-1, with 10 positions matching TRBD2. The germline CDR1 and CDR2 sequences are SGDLS and YYNGEE. Trimming took 0 bases from V and 7 from J; bases not matched to a gene: 4. The length of the CDR3 is 15 residues. The CDR3 reads CASSVGAGGMNEQFF. The CDR3 bases are TGTGCCAGCAGCGTAGGAGCGGGAGGGATGAATGAGCAGTTCTTC.

This chain joins TRBV11-2 and TRBJ2-7; D is possibly TRBD2 (6 bases). Germline loops: CDR1 SGHAT, CDR2 FQNNGV. CDR3 size: 13 residues. Trimming removed 3 bases from V and 4 bases from J, with 10 bases in between. The CDR3 reads CASSFGGPYEQYF. The CDR3 DNA follows: TGTGCCAGCAGCTTCGGAGGGCCGTACGAGCAGTACTTC. The full variable domain, its missing parts supplied by reference TRBV11-2 and TRBJ2-7, is EAGVAQSPRYKIIEKRQSVAFWCNPISGHATLYWYQQILGQGPKLLIQFQNNGVVDDSQLPKDRFSAERLKGVDSTLKIQPAKLEDSAVYLCASSFGGPYEQYFGPGTRLTVT.

The chain combines TRBV9 with TRBJ1-1; tentative D call: TRBD1 (5 bases). The CDR3 is 14 amino acids. In germline, CDR1 is SGDLS, CDR2 YYNGEE. Trimming took 3 bases from V and 1 from J, leaving 10 bases between them. The CDR3 region has the DNA TGTGCCAGCAGCGGGGGGGGAAAGAACACTGAAGCTTTCTTT. Translation: CASSGGGKNTEAFF.

This chain links TRBV5-1 with TRBJ2-2, with 9 bases fitting TRBD2. V was clipped by 7 bases and J by 1 base; unmatched bases: 11. Germline V gene sequence: CDR1 SGHRS, CDR2 YFSETQ. This CDR3 contains 17 residues. In DNA, the CDR3 is TGCGCCAGCCGTGGCGGGAGGGCCGTAGGGAACACCGGGGAGCTGTTTTTT. Translating gives CASRGGRAVGNTGELFF.

The V gene is TRBV2, the J gene TRBJ1-1; 9 nucleotides match TRBD1. The V gene's germline CDR1 is SNHLY and CDR2 FYNNEI. V trimming: 9 bases; J trimming: 4 bases; junction bases outside the gene matches: 6. This CDR3 region has 13 residues. The CDR3 coding sequence is TGTGCCAGACACAGGGGGCATAGCACTGAAGCTTTCTTT. As protein: CARHRGHSTEAFF.

This clone was picked up one time. This sequence joins TRBV2 and TRBJ2-1; 8 positions match TRBD1. CDR1 SNHLY and CDR2 FYNNEI come from the germline V gene. This CDR3 spans 16 amino acids. Trimming cost V 4 bases and J 0 bases; bases outside gene matches: 5. This CDR3 is CASSGGQAASYNEQFF. DNA for the CDR3: TGTGCCAGCAGTGGGGGACAGGCCGCCTCCTACAATGAGCAGTTCTTC.

The chain recombines TRBV14 with TRBJ2-1; tentative D call: TRBD2 (5 bases). This CDR3 contains 14 residues. CDR1 is SGHDN and CDR2 is FVKESK in the germline V gene. V was cut by 3 bases and J by 7 bases, with 13 bases left in between. The DNA for the CDR3 is TGTGCCAGCAGCCAGAGCGGCCTTAGGAATGAGCAGTTCTTC. Translating gives CASSQSGLRNEQFF.